The 26 T cell receptor beta chains below come from one sample, sequenced in a study of blood T cell repertoires in COVID-19 (dated by TCRdb to 2018 to 2021). Library preparation was by the immunoSEQ multiplex PCR assay. The clones in this table, taken by TCRdb from immuneACCESS, are in-frame only. Not every clone is retained; where verified, under half of the shortfall comes from an unresolved V gene, and the cause of the rest is unknown. The sample records roughly 63,000 clones, about 88% of which are singletons. Jointly, the top ten make up around a fifth of the sample. The sequenced sample consisted of peripheral blood. These receptors came from a woman aged 45-65 years with active or convalescent COVID-19.

To note about this clone: The junction does not match germline at one end; this may be a read error. The V call is TRBV7-7, the J call TRBJ2-3; no firm D call. This CDR3 is built from 17 residues. CDR1 is SSHAT, CDR2 FNYEAQ, per germline (reference sequence). CDR3 amino acids: CASSPDEAFPGTDTQYF. The CDR3 coding sequence is TGTGCTAGCAGCCCGGATGAGGCATTTCCCGGCACAGATACGCAGTATTTT.

The chain uses TRBV5-1 and TRBJ1-1; 11 bases are a match to TRBD1. Looked up from germline, CDR1 is SGHRS and CDR2 is YFSETQ. The CDR3 length is 16 residues. V was clipped by 4 bases and J by 1 base; unmatched bases: 6. The CDR3: CASSMRTGGQNTEAFF. Here the CDR3 DNA reads TGCGCCAGCAGCATGAGGACAGGGGGCCAGAACACTGAAGCTTTCTTT. Full variable domain (remainder filled in from reference TRBV5-1 and TRBJ1-1): KAGVTQTPRYLIKTRGQQVTLSCSPISGHRSVSWYQQTPGQGLQFLFEYFSETQRNKGNFPGRFSGRQFSNSRSEMNVSTLELGDSALYLCASSMRTGGQNTEAFFGQGTRLTVV.

For this clone: At one end the junction does not follow the germline gene, possibly because of a read error. CDR3 sequence reads: CASGLVTTTF. As DNA, the CDR3 is TGTGCTAGTGGTTTGGTAACGACAACGTTC. The chain uses TRBV12-5 and TRBJ2-7, with D unclear. The V gene's germline CDR1 is LGHNT and CDR2 FRNRAP. The CDR3 runs to 10 residues.

The chain joins TRBV5-8 to TRBJ1-2, with D tentatively TRBD1 (5 bases). Germline V gives CDR1 SGHTS, CDR2 YDEGEE. Deletions cut 4 bases from V and 4 bases from J, with 8 bases between. The CDR3 extends over 12 amino acids. The CDR3 loop is CASSMTVYGYTF. The DNA for the CDR3 is TGTGCCAGCAGCATGACAGTCTATGGCTACACCTTC. Combining the CDR3 with reference TRBV5-8 and TRBJ1-2 gives the whole variable domain EAGVTQSPTHLIKTRGQQATLRCSPISGHTSVYWYQQALGLGLQFLLWYDEGEERNRGNFPPRFSGRQFPNYSSELNVNALELEDSALYLCASSMTVYGYTFGSGTRLTVV.

The chain combines TRBV6-1 with TRBJ2-3, with TRBD2 matching 7 bases. J lost 1 base, V lost 0 bases, and 7 bases had no gene match. The CDR3 length is 17 residues. Germline V gives CDR1 MNHNS, CDR2 SASEGT. CDR3 sequence: CASSEALPGGGTDTQYF. The DNA for the CDR3 is TGTGCCAGCAGTGAAGCGCTACCGGGAGGCGGCACAGATACGCAGTATTTT.

V is TRBV12-3 or TRBV12-4 and J is TRBJ2-1, with 8 bases aligning to TRBD1. Trimming removed 7 bases from V and 6 bases from J; junction bases left unmatched: 2. The CDR3 has 12 residues. The CDR3 DNA follows: TGTGCCAGCACCGACAGGGGCAATGAGCAGTTCTTC. It codes for CASTDRGNEQFF.

V is TRBV25-1 and J is TRBJ2-3; 10 bases agree with TRBD2. In germline, CDR1 is MGHDK, CDR2 SYGVNS. J lost 2 bases, V lost 0 bases, and 5 bases had no gene match. The CDR3 spans 17 residues. For the CDR3, the DNA is TGTGCCAGCAGTGAATATCGGCTAGCGGGAGACACAGATACGCAGTATTTT. Protein product: CASSEYRLAGDTDTQYF.

The V call is TRBV11-2, the J call TRBJ1-2, with 7 bases aligning to TRBD1. V dropped 5 bases and J dropped 8; count of bases not matched to a gene: 17. Germline V gene lookup returns CDR1 SGHAT and CDR2 FQNNGV. The CDR3 is made up of 16 amino acids. The DNA for the CDR3 is TGTGCCAGCAGCCCTTTGACAGGGAGTAGAATTTTGGGCTACACCTTC. It codes for CASSPLTGSRILGYTF.

This sequence joins TRBV5-8 and TRBJ1-2; D is ambiguous. CDR1 is SGHTS and CDR2 is YDEGEE in the germline V gene. The CDR3 length is 18 residues. The ends were cut back, 2 bases at V and 0 bases at J, with 20 bases in the middle. The CDR3 spells CASSFIQLGRRANYGYTF. CDR3 nucleotides: TGTGCCAGCAGCTTTATCCAACTAGGACGGAGAGCTAACTATGGCTACACCTTC.

The chain joins TRBV3-1 (or the pseudogene TRBV3-2) to TRBJ2-1; 14 bases align to TRBD2. CDR1 is LGHDT, CDR2 YNNKEL, per germline (reference sequence). V trimming: 0 bases; J trimming: 6 bases; junction bases outside the gene matches: 7. The CDR3 has 18 residues. CDR3 amino acids: CASSQEGTSGRFSNEQFF. CDR3 nucleotides: TGTGCCAGCAGCCAAGAAGGGACTAGCGGGAGATTTTCCAATGAGCAGTTCTTC.

Here the CDR3 DNA reads TGTGCCAGCAGTGAACTAGGAAACAATGAGCAGTTCTTC. Its translation: CASSELGNNEQFF. V and J are TRBV2 and TRBJ2-1; no reliable D call. Germline lookup yields CDR1 SNHLY and CDR2 FYNNEI. The ends were cut back, 2 bases at V and 5 bases at J, with 7 bases in the middle. CDR3 length: 13 amino acids.

This clone came up once. This sequence joins TRBV7-9 and TRBJ2-3; D possibly corresponds to TRBD1 (6 bases). V lost 0 bases to trimming and J lost 2 bases, with 9 bases between them. Germline V gene lookup returns CDR1 SEHNR and CDR2 FQNEAQ (reference sequence). The CDR3 has 15 residues. The CDR3 nucleotides read TGTGCCAGCAGCTTAGCCCAGGGGTACACAGATACGCAGTATTTT. It codes for CASSLAQGYTDTQYF.

The rearrangement links TRBV18 to TRBJ2-3; D call uncertain. CDR1 KGHSH and CDR2 LQKENI come from the germline V gene. Trimming took 3 bases from V and 6 from J, leaving 10 bases between them. The CDR3 is 13 residues long. CDR3 sequence (DNA): TGTGCCAGCTCACCCTCACATTTGGATACGCAGTATTTT. It yields the protein CASSPSHLDTQYF.

This sequence joins TRBV9 and TRBJ2-3; D may be TRBD2 (5 bases). This CDR3 is 16 amino acids long. Looked up from germline, CDR1 is SGDLS and CDR2 is YYNGEE. V gave up 0 bases and J gave up 0 bases, with 11 bases separating them. For the CDR3, the DNA is TGTGCCAGCAGCGTAGGGCCGGGATCTAGCACAGATACGCAGTATTTT. As protein: CASSVGPGSSTDTQYF.

The sample holds a few counts of this clone. The genes are TRBV5-1 and TRBJ1-6; 8 bases fit TRBD1. J was trimmed by 10 bases and V by 3 bases; bases with no gene match: 6. CDR3 length: 14 residues. Germline CDR1 is SGHRS and CDR2 is YFSETQ. CDR3 loop: CASSSGQVESPLHF. The DNA for the CDR3 is TGCGCCAGCAGCTCGGGACAGGTGGAGTCACCCCTCCACTTT.

In DNA, the CDR3 is TGTGCCAGCAGCTCCCTCCTGAGCAATGAGCAGTTCTTC. Translation gives CASSSLLSNEQFF. The chain uses TRBV7-2 and TRBJ2-1; no clear D gene. The ends were cut back, 4 bases at V and 6 bases at J, with 10 bases in the middle. The CDR3 is 13 residues long. CDR1 and CDR2 (germline): SGHTA, FQGNSA.

The rearrangement uses TRBV5-4 and TRBJ1-1, with D perhaps TRBD1 (5 bases). Germline loops: CDR1 SGHNT, CDR2 YYREEE (reference sequence). The CDR3 consists of 12 residues. V lost 2 bases and J 12 bases, leaving 14 bases between the germline ends. In nucleotides, the CDR3 is TGTGCCAGCAGCTTACGAGGGGAGGAAACTTTCTTT. Residues: CASSLRGEETFF.

The table lists this clone with a count of one. This chain connects TRBV10-2 to TRBJ2-7, with 8 bases matching TRBD2. The CDR3 has 15 residues. V shed 2 bases, J shed 0 bases, and the junction held 3 bases outside the gene matches. Germline V gene lookup returns CDR1 WSHSY and CDR2 SAAADI. This chain's CDR3 is CASSELGLGSYEQYF. The CDR3 coding sequence is TGCGCCAGCAGTGAGCTGGGACTAGGCTCCTACGAGCAGTACTTC.

This clone appeared a few times. The chain carries TRBV10-2 and TRBJ2-7, with 10 positions matching TRBD2. The CDR3 length is 15 residues. CDR1 and CDR2 from the germline V gene are WSHSY and SAAADI. Germline trimming cut 7 bases from V and 1 base from J; bases unmatched to any gene: 7. This CDR3 reads CASMTAGLASYEQYF. DNA of the CDR3: TGCGCCAGCATGACAGCGGGACTAGCGTCCTACGAGCAGTACTTC.

This chain connects TRBV29-1 to TRBJ2-7; D perhaps matches TRBD1 (6 bases). This CDR3 has 13 amino acids. Germline-derived CDR1 and CDR2 are SQVTM and ANQGSEA. The V gene lost 7 bases and the J gene lost 6 bases, with 19 bases spanning the gap. For the CDR3, the DNA is TGCAGCGCTAAACCGGGACATGCAGGCGAGCAGTACTTC. Amino acid sequence: CSAKPGHAGEQYF.

The V and J genes are TRBV11-2 and TRBJ2-7; 9 positions match TRBD1. This CDR3 spans 15 amino acids. J gave up 2 bases and V 3 bases, and 5 bases lay outside the gene matches. Germline CDR1 is SGHAT and CDR2 is FQNNGV. CDR3 sequence (DNA): TGTGCCAGCAGCTTTGAAAGGACAGGGGCCTACGAGCAGTACTTC. This gives the protein CASSFERTGAYEQYF.

This chain's CDR3 is CASGSWGGITSTDTQYF. The DNA for the CDR3 is TGTGCTAGTGGGTCCTGGGGCGGGATCACTAGCACAGATACGCAGTATTTT. The J gene is TRBJ2-3, the V gene TRBV12-5, with D perhaps TRBD2 (6 bases). Germline V gives CDR1 LGHNT, CDR2 FRNRAP. The CDR3 is 17 amino acids. V was clipped by 6 bases and J by 0 bases, with 19 bases between them.

Comment on this clone: The germline gene is not matched at one end of the junction; a read error may be the cause. The chain combines TRBV11-2 with TRBJ2-7, with 12 bases aligning to TRBD2. Per germline, CDR1 SGHAT and CDR2 FQNNGV. The CDR3 length is 15 residues. Here the CDR3 DNA reads TGTGCCAGCTCCAGACTAGCGGGAGCCACTTACGAGCAGCACTTC. It codes for CASSRLAGATYEQHF. The full variable domain, its missing parts supplied by reference TRBV11-2 and TRBJ2-7, is EAGVAQSPRYKIIEKRQSVAFWCNPISGHATLYWYQQILGQGPKLLIQFQNNGVVDDSQLPKDRFSAERLKGVDSTLKIQPAKLEDSAVYLCASSRLAGATYEQHFGPGTRLTVT.

The chain has TRBV2 and TRBJ2-7; D perhaps matches TRBD2 (7 bases). The CDR3 length is 11 residues. V lost 10 bases and J 4 bases, leaving 11 bases between the germline ends. Germline-derived CDR1 and CDR2 are SNHLY and FYNNEI. This chain's CDR3 is CATRGGYEQYF. The DNA of the CDR3 is TGTGCCACAAGGGGGGGTTACGAGCAGTACTTC.

The chain is built from TRBV9 and TRBJ2-5, with 8 bases aligning to TRBD1. Germline loops: CDR1 SGDLS, CDR2 YYNGEE. The length of the CDR3 is 16 residues. J gave up 5 bases and V 0 bases, and 9 bases lay outside the gene matches. The CDR3 protein is CASSVEDRAKGETQYF. In DNA form, the CDR3 reads TGTGCCAGCAGCGTAGAGGACAGGGCTAAGGGGGAGACCCAGTACTTC.

This chain connects TRBV5-4 to TRBJ1-1, with 7 positions matching TRBD1. Germline V lookup: CDR1 SGHNT, CDR2 YYREEE (reference sequence). Losses at the gene ends were 5 bases for V and 2 bases for J; bases not matched to a gene: 9. This CDR3 contains 15 residues. The CDR3 region is CASRGMGQTNTEAFF. CDR3 sequence (DNA): TGTGCCAGCAGGGGTATGGGACAGACAAACACTGAAGCTTTCTTT.